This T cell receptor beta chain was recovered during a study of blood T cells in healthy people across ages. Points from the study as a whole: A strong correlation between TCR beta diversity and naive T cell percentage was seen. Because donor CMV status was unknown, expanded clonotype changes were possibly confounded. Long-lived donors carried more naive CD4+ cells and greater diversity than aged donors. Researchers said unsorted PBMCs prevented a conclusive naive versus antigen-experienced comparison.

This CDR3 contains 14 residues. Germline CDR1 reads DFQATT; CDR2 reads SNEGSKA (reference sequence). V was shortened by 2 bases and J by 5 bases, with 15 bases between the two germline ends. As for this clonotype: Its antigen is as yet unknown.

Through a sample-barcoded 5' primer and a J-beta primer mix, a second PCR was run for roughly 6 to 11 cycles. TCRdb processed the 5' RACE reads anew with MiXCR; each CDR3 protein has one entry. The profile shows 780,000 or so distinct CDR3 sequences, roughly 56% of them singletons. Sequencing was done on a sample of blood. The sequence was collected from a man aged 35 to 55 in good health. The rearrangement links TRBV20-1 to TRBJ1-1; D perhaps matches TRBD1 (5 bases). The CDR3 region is CSARWGIRGTEAFF. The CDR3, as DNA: TGCAGTGCTAGATGGGGGATCCGGGGGACTGAAGCTTTCTTT.